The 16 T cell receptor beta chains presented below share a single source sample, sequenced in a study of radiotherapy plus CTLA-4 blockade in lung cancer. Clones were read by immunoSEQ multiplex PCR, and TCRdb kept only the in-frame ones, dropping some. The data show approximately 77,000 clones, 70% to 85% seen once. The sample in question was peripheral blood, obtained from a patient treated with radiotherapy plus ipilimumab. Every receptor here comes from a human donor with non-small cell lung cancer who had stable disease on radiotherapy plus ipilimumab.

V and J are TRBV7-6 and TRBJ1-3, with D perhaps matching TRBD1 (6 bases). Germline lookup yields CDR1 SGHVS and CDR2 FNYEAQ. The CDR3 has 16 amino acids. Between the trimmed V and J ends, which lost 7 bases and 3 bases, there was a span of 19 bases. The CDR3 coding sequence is TGTGCCAGCACCCTCTTAGGTGGGGGGCTTGGAAACACCATATATTTT. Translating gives CASTLLGGGLGNTIYF.

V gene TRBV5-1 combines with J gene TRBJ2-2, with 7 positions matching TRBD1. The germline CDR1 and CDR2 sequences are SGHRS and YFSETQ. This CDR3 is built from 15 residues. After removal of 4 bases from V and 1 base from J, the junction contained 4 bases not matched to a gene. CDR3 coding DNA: TGCGCCAGCAGCCTACGACAGGGGAACACCGGGGAGCTGTTTTTT. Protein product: CASSLRQGNTGELFF.

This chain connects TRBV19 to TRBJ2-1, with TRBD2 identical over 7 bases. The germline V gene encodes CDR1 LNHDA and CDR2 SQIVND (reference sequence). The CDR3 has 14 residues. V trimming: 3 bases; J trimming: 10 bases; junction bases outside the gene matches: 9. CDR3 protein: CASSILAGESEQFF. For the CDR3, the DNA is TGTGCCAGTAGTATCTTGGCGGGAGAGTCCGAGCAGTTCTTC.

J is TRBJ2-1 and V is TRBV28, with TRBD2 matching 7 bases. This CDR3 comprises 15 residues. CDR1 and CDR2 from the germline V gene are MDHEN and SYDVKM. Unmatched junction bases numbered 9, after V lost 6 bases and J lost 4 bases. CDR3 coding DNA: TGTGCCAGCAGCCCGGGGGGAAGCGCTTACAATGAGCAGTTCTTC. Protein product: CASSPGGSAYNEQFF.

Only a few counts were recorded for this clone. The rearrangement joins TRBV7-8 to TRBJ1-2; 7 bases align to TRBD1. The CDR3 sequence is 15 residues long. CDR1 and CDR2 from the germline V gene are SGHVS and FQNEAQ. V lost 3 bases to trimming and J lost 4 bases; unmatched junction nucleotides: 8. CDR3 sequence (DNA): TGTGCCAGCAGCTTCAGCACAGGGGCAGGCTATGGCTACACCTTC. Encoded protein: CASSFSTGAGYGYTF.

The CDR3 region has the DNA TGTGCCTGGAGTAAATCTAAAGAGACCCAGTACTTC. This gives the protein CAWSKSKETQYF. The chain is built from TRBV30 and TRBJ2-5; unclear D gene. This CDR3 is built from 12 residues. Germline CDR1 is GTSNPN and CDR2 is SVGIG (reference sequence). Between the trimmed V and J ends, which lost 2 bases and 3 bases, there was a span of 7 bases.

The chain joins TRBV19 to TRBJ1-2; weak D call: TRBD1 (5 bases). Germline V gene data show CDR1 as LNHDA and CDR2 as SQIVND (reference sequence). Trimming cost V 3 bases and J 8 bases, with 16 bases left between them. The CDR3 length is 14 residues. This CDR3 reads CASSITGFESGYTF. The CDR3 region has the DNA TGTGCCAGTAGTATCACAGGATTTGAGTCAGGCTACACCTTC.

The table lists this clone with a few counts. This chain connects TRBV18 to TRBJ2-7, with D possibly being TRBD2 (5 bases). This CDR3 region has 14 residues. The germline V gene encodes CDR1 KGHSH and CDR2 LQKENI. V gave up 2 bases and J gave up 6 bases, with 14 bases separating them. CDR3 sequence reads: CASSPSRERGEQYF. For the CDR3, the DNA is TGTGCCAGCTCACCATCGAGGGAGAGAGGCGAGCAGTACTTC. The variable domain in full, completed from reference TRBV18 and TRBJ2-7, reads NAGVMQNPRHLVRRRGQEARLRCSPMKGHSHVYWYRQLPEEGLKFMVYLQKENIIDESGMPKERFSAEFPKEGPSILRIQQVVRGDSAAYFCASSPSRERGEQYFGPGTRLTVT.

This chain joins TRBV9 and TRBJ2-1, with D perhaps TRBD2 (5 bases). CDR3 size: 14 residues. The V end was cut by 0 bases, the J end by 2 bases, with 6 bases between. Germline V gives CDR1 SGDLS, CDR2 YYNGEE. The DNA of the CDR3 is TGTGCCAGCAGCGTAGGAGGGACCTACAATGAGCAGTTCTTC. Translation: CASSVGGTYNEQFF.

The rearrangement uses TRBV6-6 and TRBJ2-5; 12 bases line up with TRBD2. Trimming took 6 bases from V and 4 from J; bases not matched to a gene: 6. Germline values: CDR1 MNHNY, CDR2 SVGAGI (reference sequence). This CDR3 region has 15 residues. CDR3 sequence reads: CASSASGRAVETQYF. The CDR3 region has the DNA TGTGCCAGCAGCGCTAGCGGGAGGGCAGTAGAGACCCAGTACTTC.

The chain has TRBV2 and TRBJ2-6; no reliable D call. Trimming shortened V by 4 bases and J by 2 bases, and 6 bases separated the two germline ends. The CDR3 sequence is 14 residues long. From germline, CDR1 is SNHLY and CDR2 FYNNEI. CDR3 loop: CASSAVAGANVLTF. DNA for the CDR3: TGTGCCAGCAGTGCGGTGGCTGGGGCCAACGTCCTGACTTTC.

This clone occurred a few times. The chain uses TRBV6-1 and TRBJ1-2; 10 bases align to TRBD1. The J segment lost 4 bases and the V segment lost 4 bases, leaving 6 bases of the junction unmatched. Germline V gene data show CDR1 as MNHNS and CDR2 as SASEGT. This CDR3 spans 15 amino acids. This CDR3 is CASSATGGNIYGYTF. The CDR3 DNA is TGTGCCAGCAGTGCGACAGGGGGCAATATCTATGGCTACACCTTC.

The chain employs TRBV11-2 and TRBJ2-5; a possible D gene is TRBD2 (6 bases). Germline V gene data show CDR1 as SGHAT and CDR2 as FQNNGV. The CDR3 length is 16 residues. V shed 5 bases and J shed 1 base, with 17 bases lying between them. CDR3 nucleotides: TGTGCCAGCAGCCCTCTCGGAGCGGGTACCCAAGAGACCCAGTACTTC. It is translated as CASSPLGAGTQETQYF.

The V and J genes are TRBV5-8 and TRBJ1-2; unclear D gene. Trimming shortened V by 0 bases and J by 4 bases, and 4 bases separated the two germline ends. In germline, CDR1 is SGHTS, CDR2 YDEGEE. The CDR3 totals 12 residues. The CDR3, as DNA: TGTGCCAGCAGCTTGGATGCCTATGGCTACACCTTC. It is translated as CASSLDAYGYTF.

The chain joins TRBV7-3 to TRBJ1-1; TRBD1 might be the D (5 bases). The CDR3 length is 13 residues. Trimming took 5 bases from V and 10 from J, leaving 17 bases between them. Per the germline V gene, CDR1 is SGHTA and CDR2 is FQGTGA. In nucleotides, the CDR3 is TGTGCCAGCAGCCCGGAACCGGAAGGGGTAGCTTTCTTT. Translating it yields CASSPEPEGVAFF.

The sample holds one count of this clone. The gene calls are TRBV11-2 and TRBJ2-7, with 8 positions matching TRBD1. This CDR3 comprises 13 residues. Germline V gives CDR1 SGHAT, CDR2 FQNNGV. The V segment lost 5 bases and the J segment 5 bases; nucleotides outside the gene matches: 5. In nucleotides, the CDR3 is TGTGCCAGCAGCCAGGACAGGGTACACGAGCAGTACTTC. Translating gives CASSQDRVHEQYF.